These 7 T cell receptor beta chains originate from one sample sequenced in a study of OX40 agonist ivuxolimab in advanced cancers. Clones were sequenced by immunoSEQ multiplex PCR, and TCRdb holds only the in-frame ones, with some missing. The table lists 80,000 or so clones, about 85% of them singletons, with nearly 8% in the top ten. Sequenced material: CD4+ or CD8+ T cells sorted from blood, taken in a trial of the OX40 agonist ivuxolimab. The source is an adult with an advanced solid tumor such as melanoma, head and neck, liver or kidney cancer.

The rearrangement joins TRBV11-2 to TRBJ2-4, with 13 bases lining up with TRBD2. Trimming at V came to 5 bases and at J to 7 bases, leaving 8 bases not matched to a gene. Germline V lookup: CDR1 SGHAT, CDR2 FQNNGV. The CDR3 has 16 amino acids. For the CDR3, the DNA is TGTGCCAGCAGCAAGACTAGCGGGGGGCGGGAGAACATTCAGTACTTC. Encoded protein: CASSKTSGGRENIQYF.

V and J are TRBV29-1 and TRBJ1-1; D remains ambiguous. CDR1 SQVTM and CDR2 ANQGSEA come from the germline V gene. V shed 6 bases and J shed 1 base, with 18 bases lying between them. The CDR3 runs to 15 residues. CDR3 coding DNA: TGCAGCGTCCACCCCGCGACACCATCGAACACTGAAGCTTTCTTT. Protein: CSVHPATPSNTEAFF.

The chain couples TRBV27 to TRBJ1-2, with TRBD1 as a possible D gene (5 bases). CDR3 length: 15 amino acids. V lost 9 bases and J 0 bases, leaving 17 bases between the germline ends. The V gene's germline CDR1 is MNHEY and CDR2 SMNVEV (reference sequence). CDR3 DNA: TGTGCCAGATTACACCCTACGGGGCCTAACTATGGCTACACCTTC. It yields the protein CARLHPTGPNYGYTF.

This rearrangement joins TRBV30 to TRBJ2-5, with D hard to call. The CDR3 consists of 13 residues. Trimming removed 3 bases at V and 5 bases at J, with 13 bases between. The V gene's germline CDR1 is GTSNPN and CDR2 SVGIG (reference sequence). The CDR3 DNA reads TGTGCCTGGAGGGAGTATGGGTTGGAGACCCAGTACTTC. Encoded protein: CAWREYGLETQYF.

The DNA for the CDR3 is TGTGCCAGCAGCTTAGGGCCGACTAGCGGGGGAAACACAGATACGCAGTATTTT. Encoded protein: CASSLGPTSGGNTDTQYF. The chain recombines TRBV7-2 with TRBJ2-3, with 12 bases matching TRBD2. Germline values: CDR1 SGHTA, CDR2 FQGNSA. V was pared by 1 base and J by 2 bases, with 7 bases of the junction left unmatched. The CDR3 is made up of 18 amino acids.

This clone was seen only once. The gene calls are TRBV11-2 and TRBJ2-4; D ambiguous. The V end lost 5 bases, the J end lost 10 bases, and 9 bases lay between the germline ends. This CDR3 is built from 11 residues. Germline-derived CDR1 and CDR2 are SGHAT and FQNNGV. Here the CDR3 DNA reads TGTGCCAGCAGCGCGAGCCGGATTCAGTACTTC. This sequence encodes CASSASRIQYF.

The rearrangement uses TRBV7-2 and TRBJ2-7, with 10 nucleotides matching TRBD1. This CDR3 is 14 amino acids long. Germline loops: CDR1 SGHTA, CDR2 FQGNSA. The J segment lost 4 bases and the V segment lost 3 bases, leaving 3 bases of the junction unmatched. The CDR3: CASSLDRGFYEQYF. In DNA, the CDR3 is TGTGCCAGCAGCTTGGACAGGGGGTTTTACGAGCAGTACTTC.